The 2 T cell receptor beta chains in this list originate from one sample, sequenced in a study of T cells after yellow fever vaccination. TCRdb processed the 5' RACE reads anew with MiXCR; each CDR3 protein has one entry. The sample carries 68,000 or so distinct CDR3 sequences, 6% to 7.5% recorded once. The sequencing here drew on CD8+ T cells sorted from PBMCs, taken 15 days after the yellow fever booster vaccination. These receptors were obtained from a young man who received the YFV17D yellow fever vaccine.

This clonotype has a count of ten or more. This chain links TRBV10-3 with TRBJ2-1; D uncertain. Trimming took off 11 bases at V and 10 bases at J, with 27 bases between the two ends. Germline values: CDR1 ENHRY, CDR2 SYGVKD. There are 15 residues in the CDR3. The CDR3 nucleotides read TGTGCCGCCAACGCCCGGCGGAGCCTAAGATGGGAGCAGTTCTTC. Its translation: CAANARRSLRWEQFF.

The J gene is TRBJ2-1, the V gene TRBV19; D perhaps matches TRBD2 (5 bases). From germline, CDR1 is LNHDA and CDR2 SQIVND (reference sequence). V was clipped by 0 bases and J by 3 bases, with 12 bases between them. The CDR3 sequence is 16 residues long. The CDR3 DNA sequence: TGTGCCAGTAGTATAGATCCCTCGAGCGGCTACAATGAGCAGTTCTTC. Translated: CASSIDPSSGYNEQFF.